This T cell receptor beta chain was profiled in a study of control samples from healthy donors and cancer patients. This CDR3 has 12 amino acids. Libraries were prepared by immunoSEQ multiplex PCR; TCRdb keeps only in-frame clonotypes and omits some of them. Counted here are some 35,000 clones, approximately 93% occurring once; the ten biggest clones make up 1.5% to 2%. The V and J genes are TRBV21-1 and TRBJ1-1. TRBV21-1 is termed a pseudogene. Sequencing input: PBMCs. This clonotype was obtained from a man aged 35 to 55 with colorectal cancer. This CDR3 is CASSAASERAFF. The CDR3 nucleotides read TGTGCCAGCAGCGCGGCTTCCGAGCGGGCTTTCTTT.